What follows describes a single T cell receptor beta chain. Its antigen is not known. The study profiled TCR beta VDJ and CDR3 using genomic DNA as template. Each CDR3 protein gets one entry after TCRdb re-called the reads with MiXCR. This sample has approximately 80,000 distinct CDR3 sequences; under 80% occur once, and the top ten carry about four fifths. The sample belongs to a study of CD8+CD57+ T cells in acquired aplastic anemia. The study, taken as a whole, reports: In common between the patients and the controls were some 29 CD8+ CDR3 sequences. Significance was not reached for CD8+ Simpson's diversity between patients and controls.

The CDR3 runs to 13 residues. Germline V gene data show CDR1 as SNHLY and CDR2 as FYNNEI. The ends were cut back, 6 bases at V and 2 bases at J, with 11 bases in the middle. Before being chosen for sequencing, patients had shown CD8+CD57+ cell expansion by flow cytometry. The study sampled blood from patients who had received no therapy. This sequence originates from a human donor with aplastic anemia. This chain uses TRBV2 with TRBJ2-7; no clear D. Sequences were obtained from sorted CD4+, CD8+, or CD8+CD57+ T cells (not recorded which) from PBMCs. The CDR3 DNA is TGTGCCAGCAGCTTAGAGCAGGCCTACGAGCAGTACTTC. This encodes CASSLEQAYEQYF.